The T cell receptor beta chain under discussion was sequenced for a study of T cell changes during pregnancy in multiple sclerosis. TCRdb's table, derived via immunoSEQ multiplex PCR, lists solely in-frame clones and lacks some. The repertoire includes some 81,000 clones, over 75% of them detected once, and over 1.5% sits in the top ten. The germline V gene has CDR1 SGHRS and CDR2 YFSETQ. This CDR3 has 15 residues. V shed 3 bases and J shed 8 bases, with 17 bases lying between them. This specimen consisted of peripheral blood, obtained before pregnancy. This TCR derives from a female donor with multiple sclerosis, enrolled in a pregnancy study. This chain links TRBV5-1 with TRBJ1-4; tentatively, D is TRBD1 (6 bases). This CDR3 reads CASSYDGQSGEKLFF. CDR3 bases: TGCGCCAGCAGCTACGATGGACAGTCAGGGGAAAAACTGTTTTTT.